This TCR beta chain was sequenced for a study of beta chain features in type 1 diabetes. What was sequenced were expressed TCRB transcripts, since all of the isolated RNA had been reverse transcribed. Read counts averaged approximately 3.5 million for samples of naive, central memory and regulatory T cells. Sequenced by immunoSEQ multiplex PCR; TCRdb stores in-frame clones only, minus some. The sample includes around 200,000 clones, around an eighth of them seen just once. The collection from each donor was one heparinised blood draw averaging about 110 mL. The study's findings and limits: Equally in patients and controls, shorter templates might have been favored by PCR.

Germline assignment: CDR1 SSHAT and CDR2 FNYEAQ (reference sequence). This CDR3 has 13 amino acids. This clone has a handful of counts. Its antigen is not identified. One end of the junction does not line up with germline, which may come from a read error. The sequence came from a woman aged 18-29 years in good health. The specimen sequenced was central memory CD4+ T cells from blood. This sequence joins TRBV7-7 and TRBJ2-1; tentatively, D is TRBD2 (6 bases). CDR3 region: CASSGSSGGEQFF. The CDR3 region has the DNA TGTGCTAGCAGCGGGTCGAGCGGAGGGGAGCAGTTCTTC.